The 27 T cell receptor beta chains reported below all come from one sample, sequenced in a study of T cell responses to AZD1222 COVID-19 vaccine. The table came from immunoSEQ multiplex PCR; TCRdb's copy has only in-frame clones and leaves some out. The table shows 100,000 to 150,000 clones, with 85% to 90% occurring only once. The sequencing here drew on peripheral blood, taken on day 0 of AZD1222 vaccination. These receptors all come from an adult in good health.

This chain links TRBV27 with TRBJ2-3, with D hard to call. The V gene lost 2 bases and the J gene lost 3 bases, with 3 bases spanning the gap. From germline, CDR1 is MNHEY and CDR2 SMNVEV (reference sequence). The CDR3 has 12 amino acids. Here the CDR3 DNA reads TGTGCCAGCAGTTTAGGGACAGATACGCAGTATTTT. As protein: CASSLGTDTQYF.

CDR3: CASSYGLAGDSYEQYF. The CDR3 DNA is TGTGCCAGCAGTTACGGACTAGCGGGGGACTCCTACGAGCAGTACTTC. This chain joins TRBV6-6 and TRBJ2-7; 13 nucleotides align to TRBD2. The CDR3 spans 16 residues. Germline V gives CDR1 MNHNY, CDR2 SVGAGI (reference sequence). Losses at the gene ends were 2 bases for V and 0 bases for J; bases not matched to a gene: 1.

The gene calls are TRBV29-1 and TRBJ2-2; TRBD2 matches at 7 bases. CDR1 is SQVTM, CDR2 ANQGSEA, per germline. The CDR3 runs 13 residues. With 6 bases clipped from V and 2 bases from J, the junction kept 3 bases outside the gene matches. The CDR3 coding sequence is TGCAGCGTACTAGCGCCCAACACCGGGGAGCTGTTTTTT. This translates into CSVLAPNTGELFF.

DNA for the CDR3: TGTGCCAGTGCCCGGGGGGATACGCAGTATTTT. Translated, it gives CASARGDTQYF. The chain recombines TRBV5-6 with TRBJ2-3; possible D gene TRBD2, 6 bases. Between the trimmed V and J ends, which lost 8 bases and 6 bases, there was a span of 10 bases. Per germline, CDR1 SGHDT and CDR2 YYEEEE. The CDR3 spans 11 residues.

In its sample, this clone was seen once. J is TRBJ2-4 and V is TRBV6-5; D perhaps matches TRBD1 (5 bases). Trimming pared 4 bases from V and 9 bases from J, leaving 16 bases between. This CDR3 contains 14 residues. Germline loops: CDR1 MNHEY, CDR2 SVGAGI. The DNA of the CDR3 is TGTGCCAGCAGTTGGCAGGGCTGGGGAAGCATTCAGTACTTC. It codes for CASSWQGWGSIQYF.

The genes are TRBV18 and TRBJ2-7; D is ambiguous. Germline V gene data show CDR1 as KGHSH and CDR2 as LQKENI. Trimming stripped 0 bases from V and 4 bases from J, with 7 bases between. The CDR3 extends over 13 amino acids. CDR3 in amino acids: CASSPPRVYEQYF. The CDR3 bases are TGTGCCAGCTCACCACCGCGAGTTTACGAGCAGTACTTC. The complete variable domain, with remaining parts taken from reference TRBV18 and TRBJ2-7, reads NAGVMQNPRHLVRRRGQEARLRCSPMKGHSHVYWYRQLPEEGLKFMVYLQKENIIDESGMPKERFSAEFPKEGPSILRIQQVVRGDSAAYFCASSPPRVYEQYFGPGTRLTVT.

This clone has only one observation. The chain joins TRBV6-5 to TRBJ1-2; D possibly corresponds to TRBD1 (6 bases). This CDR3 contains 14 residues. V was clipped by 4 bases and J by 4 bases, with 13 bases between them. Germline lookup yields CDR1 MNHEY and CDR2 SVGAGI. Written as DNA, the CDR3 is TGTGCCAGCAGTTGGCAGGGGCCATTCTATGGCTACACCTTC. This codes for CASSWQGPFYGYTF.

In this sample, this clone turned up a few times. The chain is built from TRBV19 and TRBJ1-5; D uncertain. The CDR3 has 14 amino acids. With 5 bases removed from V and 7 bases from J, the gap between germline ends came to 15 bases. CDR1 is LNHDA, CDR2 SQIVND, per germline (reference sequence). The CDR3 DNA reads TGTGCCAGTAGTTTCGAGGACCGAAGCCAGCCCCAGCATTTT. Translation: CASSFEDRSQPQHF.

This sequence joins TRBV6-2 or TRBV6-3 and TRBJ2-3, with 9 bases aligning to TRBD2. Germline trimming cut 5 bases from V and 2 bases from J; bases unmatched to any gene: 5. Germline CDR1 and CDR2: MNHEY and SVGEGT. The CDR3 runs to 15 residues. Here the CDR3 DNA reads TGTGCCAGCAGTCTACTAGCGGGTAACACAGATACGCAGTATTTT. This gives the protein CASSLLAGNTDTQYF.

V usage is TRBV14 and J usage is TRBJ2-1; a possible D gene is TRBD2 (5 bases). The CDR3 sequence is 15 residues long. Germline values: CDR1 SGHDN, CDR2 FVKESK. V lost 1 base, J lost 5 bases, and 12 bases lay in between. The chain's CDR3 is CASSQGLRADNEQFF. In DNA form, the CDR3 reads TGTGCCAGCAGCCAAGGGTTGCGGGCAGACAATGAGCAGTTCTTC.

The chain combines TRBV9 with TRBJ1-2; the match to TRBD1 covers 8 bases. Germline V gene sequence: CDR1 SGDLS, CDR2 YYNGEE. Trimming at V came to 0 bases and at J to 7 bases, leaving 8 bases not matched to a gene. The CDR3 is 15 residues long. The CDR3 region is CASSVASGRGLGYTF. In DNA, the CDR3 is TGTGCCAGCAGCGTAGCGTCGGGCAGGGGGCTTGGCTACACCTTC.

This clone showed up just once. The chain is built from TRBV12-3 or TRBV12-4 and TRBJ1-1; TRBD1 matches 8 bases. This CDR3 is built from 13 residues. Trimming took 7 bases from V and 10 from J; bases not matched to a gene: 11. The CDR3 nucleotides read TGTGCCAGCAAAAAACGGACAGGGAAGGGAGCTTTCTTT. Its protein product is CASKKRTGKGAFF.

CDR3: CSVKEGAMSNQPQHF. The DNA for the CDR3 is TGCAGCGTCAAAGAAGGGGCAATGAGCAATCAGCCCCAGCATTTT. V is TRBV29-1 and J is TRBJ1-5; TRBD1 might be the D (5 bases). V lost 6 bases and J lost 1, with 16 bases in between. The CDR3 has 15 residues. CDR1 and CDR2 (germline): SQVTM, ANQGSEA.

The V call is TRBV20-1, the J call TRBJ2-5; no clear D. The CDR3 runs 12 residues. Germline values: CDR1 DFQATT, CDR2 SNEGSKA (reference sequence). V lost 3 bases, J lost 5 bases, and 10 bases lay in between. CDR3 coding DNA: TGCAGTGCTAGTGGCCCAGGCGAGACCCAGTACTTC. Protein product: CSASGPGETQYF.

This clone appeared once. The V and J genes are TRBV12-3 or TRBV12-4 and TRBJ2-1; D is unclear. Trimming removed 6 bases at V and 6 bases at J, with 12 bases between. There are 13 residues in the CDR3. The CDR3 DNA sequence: TGTGCCAGCAGCCGGTATCTAAGCAATGAGCAGTTCTTC. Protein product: CASSRYLSNEQFF.

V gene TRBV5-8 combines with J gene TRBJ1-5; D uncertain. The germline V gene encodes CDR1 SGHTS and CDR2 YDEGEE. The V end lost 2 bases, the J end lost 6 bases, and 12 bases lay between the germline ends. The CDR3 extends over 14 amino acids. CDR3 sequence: CASSFRRSPQPQHF. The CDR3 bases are TGTGCCAGCAGCTTTCGTAGGTCTCCTCAGCCCCAGCATTTT.

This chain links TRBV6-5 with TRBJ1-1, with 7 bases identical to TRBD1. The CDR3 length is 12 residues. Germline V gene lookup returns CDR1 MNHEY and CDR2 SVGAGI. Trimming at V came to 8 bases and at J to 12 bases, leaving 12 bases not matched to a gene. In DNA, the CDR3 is TGTGCCAGCTGGACCTTGACAGGGAGAACTTTCTTT. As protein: CASWTLTGRTFF.

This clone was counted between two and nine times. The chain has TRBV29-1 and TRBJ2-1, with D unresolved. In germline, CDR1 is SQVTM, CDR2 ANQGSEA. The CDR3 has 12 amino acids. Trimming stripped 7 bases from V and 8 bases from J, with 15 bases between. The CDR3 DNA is TGCAGCGGTTCCCCATCAGGCGATGAGCAGTTCTTC. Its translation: CSGSPSGDEQFF.

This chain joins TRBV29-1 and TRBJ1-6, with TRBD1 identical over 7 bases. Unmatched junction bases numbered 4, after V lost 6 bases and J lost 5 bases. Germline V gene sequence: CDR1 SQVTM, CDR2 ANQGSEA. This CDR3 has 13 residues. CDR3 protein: CSVAGTDNSPLHF. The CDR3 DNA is TGCAGCGTGGCCGGGACAGATAATTCACCCCTCCACTTT.

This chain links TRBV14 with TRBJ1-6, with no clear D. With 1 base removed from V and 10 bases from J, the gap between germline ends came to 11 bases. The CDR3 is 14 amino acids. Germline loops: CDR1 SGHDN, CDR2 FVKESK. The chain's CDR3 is CASSQAGPRSPLHF. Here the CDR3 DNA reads TGTGCCAGCAGCCAAGCTGGCCCAAGGTCACCCCTCCACTTT.

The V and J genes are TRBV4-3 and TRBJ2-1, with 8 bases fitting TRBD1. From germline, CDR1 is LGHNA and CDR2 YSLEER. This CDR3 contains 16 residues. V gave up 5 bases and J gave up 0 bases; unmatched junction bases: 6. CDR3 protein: CASSNGQGSSYNEQFF. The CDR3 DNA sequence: TGCGCCAGCAGCAATGGACAGGGCAGCTCCTACAATGAGCAGTTCTTC.

CDR3 in DNA: TGTGCCAGCAGTTCCGGGACTAGCTGGGAAGAGACCCAGTACTTC. Its translation: CASSSGTSWEETQYF. The J gene is TRBJ2-5, the V gene TRBV27, with 9 bases fitting TRBD2. CDR3 length equals 15 residues. V was clipped by 4 bases and J by 3 bases; unmatched bases: 6. Germline loops: CDR1 MNHEY, CDR2 SMNVEV (reference sequence).

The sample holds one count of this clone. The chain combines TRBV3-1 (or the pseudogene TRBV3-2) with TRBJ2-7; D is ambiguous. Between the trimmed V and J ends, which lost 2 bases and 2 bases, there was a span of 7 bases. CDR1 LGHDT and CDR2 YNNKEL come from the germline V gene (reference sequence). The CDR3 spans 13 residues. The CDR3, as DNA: TGTGCCAGCAGCCAATTATCACCCTACGAGCAGTACTTC. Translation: CASSQLSPYEQYF.

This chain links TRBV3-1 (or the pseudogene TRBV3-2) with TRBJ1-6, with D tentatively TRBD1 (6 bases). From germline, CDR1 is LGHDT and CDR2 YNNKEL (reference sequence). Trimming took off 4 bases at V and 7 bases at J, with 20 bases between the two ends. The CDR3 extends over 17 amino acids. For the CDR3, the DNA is TGTGCCAGCAGCCCCCCTGCGCGGGGGCGAAGGAATTCACCCCTCCACTTT. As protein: CASSPPARGRRNSPLHF.

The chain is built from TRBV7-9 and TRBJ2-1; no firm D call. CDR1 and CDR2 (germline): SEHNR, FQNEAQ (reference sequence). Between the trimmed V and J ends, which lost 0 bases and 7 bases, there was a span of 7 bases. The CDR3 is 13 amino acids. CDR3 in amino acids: CASSLAAENEQFF. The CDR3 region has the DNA TGTGCCAGCAGCTTAGCTGCCGAGAATGAGCAGTTCTTC.

CDR3 bases: TGTGCCAGCACCGTGACAAACCTTGCTTCCACAGATACGCAGTATTTT. Residues: CASTVTNLASTDTQYF. The chain links TRBV6-6 to TRBJ2-3; D gene uncertain. V gave up 7 bases and J gave up 2 bases, with 19 bases separating them. The CDR3 is 16 amino acids. Germline-derived CDR1 and CDR2 are MNHNY and SVGAGI (reference sequence).

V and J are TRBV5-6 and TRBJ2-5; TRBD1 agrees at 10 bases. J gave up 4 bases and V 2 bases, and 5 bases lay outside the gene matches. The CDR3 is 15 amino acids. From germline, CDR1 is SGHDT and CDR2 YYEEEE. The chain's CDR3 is CASSLGDRGRETQYF. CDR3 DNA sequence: TGTGCCAGCAGCTTAGGGGACAGGGGAAGAGAGACCCAGTACTTC. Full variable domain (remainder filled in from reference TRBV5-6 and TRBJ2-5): DAGVTQSPTHLIKTRGQQVTLRCSPKSGHDTVSWYQQALGQGPQFIFQYYEEEERQRGNFPDRFSGHQFPNYSSELNVNALLLGDSALYLCASSLGDRGRETQYFGPGTRLLVL.